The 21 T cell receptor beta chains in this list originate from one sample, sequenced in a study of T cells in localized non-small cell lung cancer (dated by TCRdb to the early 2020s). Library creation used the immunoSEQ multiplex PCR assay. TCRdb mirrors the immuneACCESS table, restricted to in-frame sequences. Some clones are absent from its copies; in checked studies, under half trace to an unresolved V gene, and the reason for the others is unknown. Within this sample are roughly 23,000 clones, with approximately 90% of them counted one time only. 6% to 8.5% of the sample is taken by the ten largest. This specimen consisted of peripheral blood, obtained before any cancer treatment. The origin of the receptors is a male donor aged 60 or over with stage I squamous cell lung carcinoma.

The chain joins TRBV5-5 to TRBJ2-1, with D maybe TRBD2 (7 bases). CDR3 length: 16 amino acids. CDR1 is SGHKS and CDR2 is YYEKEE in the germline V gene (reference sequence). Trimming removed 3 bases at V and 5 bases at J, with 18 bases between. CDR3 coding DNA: TGTGCCAGCAGCTCCCAATGGACGGGGGGCGACAATGAGCAGTTCTTC. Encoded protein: CASSSQWTGGDNEQFF.

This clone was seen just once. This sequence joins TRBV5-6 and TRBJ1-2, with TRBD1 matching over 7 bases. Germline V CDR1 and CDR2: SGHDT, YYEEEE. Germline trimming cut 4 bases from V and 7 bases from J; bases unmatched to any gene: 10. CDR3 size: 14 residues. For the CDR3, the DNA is TGTGCCAGCAGCCCGGGCCGGGACAGAGGTGGCTACACCTTC. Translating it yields CASSPGRDRGGYTF. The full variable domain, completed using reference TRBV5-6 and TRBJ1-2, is DAGVTQSPTHLIKTRGQQVTLRCSPKSGHDTVSWYQQALGQGPQFIFQYYEEEERQRGNFPDRFSGHQFPNYSSELNVNALLLGDSALYLCASSPGRDRGGYTFGSGTRLTVV.

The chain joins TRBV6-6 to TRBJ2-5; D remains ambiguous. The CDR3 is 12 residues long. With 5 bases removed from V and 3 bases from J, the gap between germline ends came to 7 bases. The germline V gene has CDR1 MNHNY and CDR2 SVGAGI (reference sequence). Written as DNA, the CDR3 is TGTGCCAGCAGTCGTCCAAAAGAGACCCAGTACTTC. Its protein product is CASSRPKETQYF.

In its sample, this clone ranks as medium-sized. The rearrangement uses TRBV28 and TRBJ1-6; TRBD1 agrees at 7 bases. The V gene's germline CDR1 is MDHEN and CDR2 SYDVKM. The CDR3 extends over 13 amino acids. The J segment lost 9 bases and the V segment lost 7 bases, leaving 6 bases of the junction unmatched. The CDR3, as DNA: TGTGCCAGCAAACCCCGGGACAGTTCACCCCTCCACTTT. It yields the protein CASKPRDSSPLHF.

The CDR3 nucleotides read TGTGCCAGCAGCTTGGGGGTTCAAGAGACCCAGTACTTC. It codes for CASSLGVQETQYF. The chain carries TRBV5-4 and TRBJ2-5; D not resolved. The V and J ends lost 0 bases and 2 bases respectively, with 5 bases between them. The CDR3 totals 13 residues. Germline V gives CDR1 SGHNT, CDR2 YYREEE (reference sequence). The entire variable domain, with the rest obtained from reference TRBV5-4 and TRBJ2-5, is as follows: ETGVTQSPTHLIKTRGQQVTLRCSSQSGHNTVSWYQQALGQGPQFIFQYYREEENGRGNFPPRFSGLQFPNYSSELNVNALELDDSALYLCASSLGVQETQYFGPGTRLLVL.

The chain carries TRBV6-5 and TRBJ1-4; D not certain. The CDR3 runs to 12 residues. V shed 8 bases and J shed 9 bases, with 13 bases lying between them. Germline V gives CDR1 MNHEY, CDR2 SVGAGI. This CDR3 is CASGLSGKKLFF. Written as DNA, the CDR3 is TGTGCCAGCGGCTTGAGTGGCAAAAAACTGTTTTTT.

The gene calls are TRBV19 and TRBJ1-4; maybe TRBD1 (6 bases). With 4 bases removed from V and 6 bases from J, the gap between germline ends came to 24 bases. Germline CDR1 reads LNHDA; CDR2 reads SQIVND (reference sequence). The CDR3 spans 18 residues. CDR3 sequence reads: CASSNYRAAGVGDEKLFF. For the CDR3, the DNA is TGTGCCAGTAGTAACTACAGGGCTGCTGGAGTAGGGGATGAAAAACTGTTTTTT.

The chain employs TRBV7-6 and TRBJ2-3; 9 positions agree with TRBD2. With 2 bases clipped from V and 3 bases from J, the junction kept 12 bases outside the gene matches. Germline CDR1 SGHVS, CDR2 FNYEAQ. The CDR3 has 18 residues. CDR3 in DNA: TGTGCCAGCAGCTTACGGGCCAGCGGGGGGCCGAGGACAGATACGCAGTATTTT. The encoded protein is CASSLRASGGPRTDTQYF.

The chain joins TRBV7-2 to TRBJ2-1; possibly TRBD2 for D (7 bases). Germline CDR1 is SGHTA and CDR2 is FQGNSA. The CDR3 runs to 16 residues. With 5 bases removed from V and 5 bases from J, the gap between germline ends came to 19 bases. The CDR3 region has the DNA TGTGCCAGCAGCCAAGTCAGGGCGGGGGCAGACAATGAGCAGTTCTTC. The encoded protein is CASSQVRAGADNEQFF.

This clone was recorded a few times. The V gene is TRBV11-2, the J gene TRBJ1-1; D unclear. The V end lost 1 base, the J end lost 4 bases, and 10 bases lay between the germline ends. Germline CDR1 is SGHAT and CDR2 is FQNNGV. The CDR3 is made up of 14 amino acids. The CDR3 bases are TGTGCCAGCAGCTTAGGGGTAGACCGCACTGAAGCTTTCTTT. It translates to CASSLGVDRTEAFF. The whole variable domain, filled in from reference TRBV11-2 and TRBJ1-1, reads EAGVAQSPRYKIIEKRQSVAFWCNPISGHATLYWYQQILGQGPKLLIQFQNNGVVDDSQLPKDRFSAERLKGVDSTLKIQPAKLEDSAVYLCASSLGVDRTEAFFGQGTRLTVV.

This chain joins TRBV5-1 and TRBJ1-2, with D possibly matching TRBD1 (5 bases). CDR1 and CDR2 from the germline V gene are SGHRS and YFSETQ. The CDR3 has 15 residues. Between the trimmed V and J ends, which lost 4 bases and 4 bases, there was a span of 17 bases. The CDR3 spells CASSLGPDRPYGYTF. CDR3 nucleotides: TGCGCCAGCAGCCTGGGCCCCGACAGACCCTATGGCTACACCTTC.

CDR3 sequence: CASSQDLTGRSFSYEQYF. In DNA form, the CDR3 reads TGCGCCAGCAGCCAAGATCTAACAGGGCGTTCCTTCTCCTACGAGCAGTACTTC. The V and J genes are TRBV4-1 and TRBJ2-7, with D maybe TRBD1 (6 bases). CDR1 and CDR2 from the germline V gene are MGHRA and YSYEKL. V was pared by 0 bases and J by 0 bases, with 18 bases between. The CDR3 covers 18 residues.

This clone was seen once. For the CDR3, the DNA is TGTGCCAGCAGCTTAGTAGTTGGGCCGCCCGCCACAGATACGCAGTATTTT. This encodes CASSLVVGPPATDTQYF. V and J are TRBV7-9 and TRBJ2-3; no firm D call. Trimming removed 1 base at V and 2 bases at J, with 16 bases between. In germline, CDR1 is SEHNR, CDR2 FQNEAQ (reference sequence). The CDR3 sequence is 17 residues long.

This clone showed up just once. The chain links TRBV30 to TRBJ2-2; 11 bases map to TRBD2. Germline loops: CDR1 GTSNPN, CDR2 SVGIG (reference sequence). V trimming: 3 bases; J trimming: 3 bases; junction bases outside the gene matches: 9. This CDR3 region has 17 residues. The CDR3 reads CAWSLRTSGGYTGELFF. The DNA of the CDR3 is TGTGCCTGGAGCCTACGAACTAGCGGGGGTTACACCGGGGAGCTGTTTTTT.

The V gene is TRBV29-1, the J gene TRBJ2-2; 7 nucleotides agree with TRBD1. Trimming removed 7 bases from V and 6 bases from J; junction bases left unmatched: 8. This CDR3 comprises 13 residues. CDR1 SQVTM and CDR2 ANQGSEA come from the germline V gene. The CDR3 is CSAWDSPAGELFF. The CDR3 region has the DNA TGCAGCGCTTGGGACAGTCCTGCCGGGGAGCTGTTTTTT.

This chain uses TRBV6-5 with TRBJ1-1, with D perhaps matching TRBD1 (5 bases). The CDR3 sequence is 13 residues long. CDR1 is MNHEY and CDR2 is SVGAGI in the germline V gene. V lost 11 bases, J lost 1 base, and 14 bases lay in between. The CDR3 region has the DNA TGTGCCGGACGGACGGGACCGAACACTGAAGCTTTCTTT. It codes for CAGRTGPNTEAFF.

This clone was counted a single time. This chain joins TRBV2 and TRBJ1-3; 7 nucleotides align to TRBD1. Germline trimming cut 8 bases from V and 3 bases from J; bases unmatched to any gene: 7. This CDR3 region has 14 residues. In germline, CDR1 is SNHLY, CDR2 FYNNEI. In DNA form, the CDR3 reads TGTGCCAGCTGGGACAGCCTCGGTGGAAACACCATATATTTT. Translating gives CASWDSLGGNTIYF.

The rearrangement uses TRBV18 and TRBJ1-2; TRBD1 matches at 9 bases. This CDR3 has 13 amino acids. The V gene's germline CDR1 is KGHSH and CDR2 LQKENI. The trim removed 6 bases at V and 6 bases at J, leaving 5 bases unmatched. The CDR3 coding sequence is TGTGCCAGCTCCCGGGACAGGGAACATGGCTACACCTTC. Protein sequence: CASSRDREHGYTF.

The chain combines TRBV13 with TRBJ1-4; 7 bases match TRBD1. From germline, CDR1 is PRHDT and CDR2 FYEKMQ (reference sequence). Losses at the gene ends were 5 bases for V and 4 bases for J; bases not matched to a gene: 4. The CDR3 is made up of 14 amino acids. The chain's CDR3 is CASSPRGINEKLFF. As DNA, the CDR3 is TGTGCCAGCAGCCCCAGGGGGATTAATGAAAAACTGTTTTTT.

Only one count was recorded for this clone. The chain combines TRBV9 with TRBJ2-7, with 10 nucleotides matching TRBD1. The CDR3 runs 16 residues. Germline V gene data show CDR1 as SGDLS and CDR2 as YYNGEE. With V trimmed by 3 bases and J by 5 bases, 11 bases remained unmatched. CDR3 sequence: CASSGGPGQGTNEQYF. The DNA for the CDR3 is TGTGCCAGCAGCGGCGGACCGGGACAGGGGACGAACGAGCAGTACTTC.

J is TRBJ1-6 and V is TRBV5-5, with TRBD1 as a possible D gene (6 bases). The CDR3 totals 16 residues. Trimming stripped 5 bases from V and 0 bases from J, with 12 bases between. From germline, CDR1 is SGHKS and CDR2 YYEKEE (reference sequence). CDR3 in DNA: TGTGCCAGCAGTCGGGACATCCGCTCCTATAATTCACCCCTCCACTTT. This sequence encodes CASSRDIRSYNSPLHF.